This paragraph reports one TCR beta chain. The V segment lost 0 bases and the J segment 0 bases; nucleotides outside the gene matches: 6. The CDR3 extends over 18 amino acids. The germline CDR1 and CDR2 sequences are LNHNV and YYDKDF (reference sequence). These data belong to a study of T cells after yellow fever vaccination. TCRdb re-called the 5' RACE reads through MiXCR, storing one row per CDR3 protein. In the table there are 150,000 to 200,000 distinct CDR3 sequences, around 9.7% of which are singletons. This rearrangement joins TRBV15 to TRBJ1-4; 8 bases align to TRBD1. Sequencing was performed on CD8+ T cells sorted from PBMCs, taken 45 days after the yellow fever booster vaccination. The TCR comes from a man aged 18 to 30 who received the YFV17D yellow fever vaccine. CDR3 DNA sequence: TGTGCCACCAGCAGAGAGGGGCAGGGGGCGGCAACTAATGAAAAACTGTTTTTT. The encoded protein is CATSREGQGAATNEKLFF.